The 10 T cell receptor beta chains below were found in one sample sequenced in a study of blood T cell repertoires in COVID-19. Assay: immunoSEQ multiplex PCR; the TCRdb copy retains only in-frame clones and omits some. The data hold about 260,000 clones, with approximately 87% observed a single time. The material sequenced was peripheral blood. The receptor set was obtained from a woman between 40 and 50 years old who had recovered from COVID-19.

The V call is TRBV6-5, the J call TRBJ1-5; a possible D gene is TRBD1 (5 bases). CDR3 size: 13 residues. CDR1 MNHEY and CDR2 SVGAGI come from the germline V gene. The V end lost 8 bases, the J end lost 5 bases, and 13 bases lay between the germline ends. The CDR3 is CASSQQGHQPQHF. In DNA, the CDR3 is TGTGCCAGCTCCCAGCAGGGCCATCAGCCCCAGCATTTT.

This sequence joins TRBV7-3 and TRBJ1-2, with 7 positions matching TRBD1. The CDR3 runs to 17 residues. Per the germline V gene, CDR1 is SGHTA and CDR2 is FQGTGA. Trimming at V came to 5 bases and at J to 3 bases, leaving 15 bases not matched to a gene. The CDR3 coding sequence is TGTGCCAGCAGCCCGACAGGGTCCCCAATAGGACACTATGGCTACACCTTC. It is translated as CASSPTGSPIGHYGYTF.

The chain combines TRBV5-6 with TRBJ2-7, with D maybe TRBD1 (6 bases). The ends were cut back, 3 bases at V and 5 bases at J, with 12 bases in the middle. CDR3 length: 13 residues. The germline gives CDR1 SGHDT, CDR2 YYEEEE. CDR3 nucleotides: TGTGCCAGCAGCTATGGACAGTCCGACGAGCAGTACTTC. Translation gives CASSYGQSDEQYF.

The V gene is TRBV18, the J gene TRBJ1-1, with D maybe TRBD1 (5 bases). The CDR3 consists of 14 residues. The germline V gene has CDR1 KGHSH and CDR2 LQKENI. V dropped 3 bases and J dropped 1 base, with 9 bases sitting between them. CDR3 amino acids: CASSPVTANTEAFF. CDR3 bases: TGTGCCAGCTCACCCGTGACAGCGAACACTGAAGCTTTCTTT.

The chain links TRBV6-2 or TRBV6-3 to TRBJ2-7, with 8 bases lining up with TRBD1. Losses at the gene ends were 6 bases for V and 0 bases for J; bases not matched to a gene: 7. Germline V CDR1 and CDR2: MNHEY, SVGEGT. This CDR3 comprises 15 residues. CDR3 DNA sequence: TGTGCCAGCAGCTCCTGGCAGGGGGCCTCCTACGAGCAGTACTTC. It encodes CASSSWQGASYEQYF.

V and J are TRBV5-1 and TRBJ1-2; tentatively, D is TRBD1 (5 bases). The CDR3 is 14 residues long. CDR1 and CDR2 (germline): SGHRS, YFSETQ. Trimming left V 0 bases short and J 7 bases short, with 13 bases between. The DNA for the CDR3 is TGCGCCAGCAGCTTGGCCCCGGTCCAGGGTGGCTACACCTTC. Encoded protein: CASSLAPVQGGYTF.

In its sample, this clone was seen a few times. The chain recombines TRBV2 with TRBJ1-3; 10 nucleotides match TRBD1. The CDR3 is 18 amino acids. CDR1 SNHLY and CDR2 FYNNEI come from the germline V gene. Trimming cost V 3 bases and J 0 bases; bases outside gene matches: 8. CDR3 nucleotides: TGTGCCAGCAGTGACCCGAGGACAGGGGGAGACTCTGGAAACACCATATATTTT. Its translation is CASSDPRTGGDSGNTIYF.

This chain uses TRBV5-5 with TRBJ2-5; weak D call: TRBD2 (5 bases). Looked up from germline, CDR1 is SGHKS and CDR2 is YYEKEE (reference sequence). The CDR3 has 13 amino acids. V dropped 4 bases and J dropped 5 bases, with 12 bases sitting between them. The DNA of the CDR3 is TGTGCCAGCAGCCCGGGGTACGCCGAGACCCAGTACTTC. This encodes CASSPGYAETQYF.

The chain carries TRBV4-1 and TRBJ1-1; 7 bases map to TRBD1. V trimming: 6 bases; J trimming: 3 bases; junction bases outside the gene matches: 13. This CDR3 is built from 16 residues. CDR1 and CDR2 (germline): MGHRA, YSYEKL. The DNA of the CDR3 is TGCGCCAGCAGTCCACGACAGGGTCTAATAGACACTGAAGCTTTCTTT. Amino acids: CASSPRQGLIDTEAFF.

As for this clone: One junction end disagrees with the germline gene, perhaps due to a read error. This chain joins TRBV6-6 and TRBJ1-2; TRBD1 agrees at 11 bases. The CDR3 runs 14 residues. Per germline, CDR1 MNHNY and CDR2 SVGAGI (reference sequence). The CDR3 protein is CASTPGQGARGYTF. Here the CDR3 DNA reads TGTGCGAGCACCCCCGGACAGGGGGCGCGTGGCTACACCTTC.